Below are 8 T cell receptor beta chains sequenced from a single sample in a study of T cell clones after liver transplantation. The repertoire was sequenced with immunoSEQ multiplex PCR; TCRdb's copy has only in-frame clones and lacks some. The sample holds more than 95,000 clones, 80% to 90% seen once. This specimen consisted of CD4+ T cells from blood, obtained around 49 months after liver transplant. These receptors were collected from a human patient who received a liver transplant. Some T cells may be transferred from the graft donor.

The chain links TRBV5-1 to TRBJ2-1, with TRBD2 identical over 8 bases. The trim removed 5 bases at V and 9 bases at J, leaving 7 bases unmatched. CDR3 size: 13 residues. Germline V gene lookup returns CDR1 SGHRS and CDR2 YFSETQ. DNA of the CDR3: TGCGCCAGCAGGGCTAGCGGGTCTACTGAGCAGTTCTTC. Translated, it gives CASRASGSTEQFF.

The rearrangement uses TRBV7-3 and TRBJ2-7; 9 nucleotides agree with TRBD1. V gave up 5 bases and J gave up 3 bases; unmatched junction bases: 8. The germline V gene encodes CDR1 SGHTA and CDR2 FQGTGA. The CDR3 sequence is 15 residues long. In DNA form, the CDR3 reads TGTGCCAGCAGCCCGAGGTCGGGACAGGGCTACGAGCAGTACTTC. Its translation: CASSPRSGQGYEQYF.

The rearrangement uses TRBV4-3 and TRBJ2-6, with 7 bases matching TRBD1. With V trimmed by 0 bases and J by 0 bases, 8 bases remained unmatched. Germline V gene sequence: CDR1 LGHNA, CDR2 YSLEER. This CDR3 comprises 19 residues. CDR3 sequence (DNA): TGCGCCAGCAGCCAAGACCATGGACAGGCCGTCTCTGGGGCCAACGTCCTGACTTTC. Its protein is CASSQDHGQAVSGANVLTF.

This clone has only a few counts. The chain combines TRBV7-6 with TRBJ1-5; TRBD1 matches at 8 bases. Germline CDR1 SGHVS, CDR2 FNYEAQ. CDR3 length: 16 residues. With V trimmed by 4 bases and J by 7 bases, 12 bases remained unmatched. The DNA for the CDR3 is TGTGCCAGCAGCTCCGCAGGGGGCGCGGGATTGCAGCCCCAGCATTTT. This translates into CASSSAGGAGLQPQHF.

The V and J genes are TRBV25-1 and TRBJ2-7; 12 bases agree with TRBD2. V was pared by 3 bases and J by 4 bases, with 13 bases of the junction left unmatched. The CDR3 sequence is 18 residues long. CDR1 and CDR2 from the germline V gene are MGHDK and SYGVNS. CDR3 residues: CASSDPRSSGRAVYEQYF. The CDR3 DNA sequence: TGTGCCAGCAGTGACCCTCGTTCTAGCGGGAGGGCCGTATACGAGCAGTACTTC.

The rearrangement uses TRBV4-2 and TRBJ1-4; perhaps TRBD1 as D (5 bases). Trimming removed 3 bases at V and 6 bases at J, with 14 bases between. Germline V gene sequence: CDR1 LGHNA, CDR2 YNFKEQ. The CDR3 has 15 amino acids. This CDR3 reads CASSHARGSDEKLFF. The CDR3 DNA sequence: TGTGCCAGCAGCCATGCACGGGGGTCGGATGAAAAACTGTTTTTT.

The chain combines TRBV7-9 with TRBJ1-1; no clear D. Trimming pared 10 bases from V and 1 base from J, leaving 13 bases between. The germline gives CDR1 SEHNR, CDR2 FQNEAQ (reference sequence). CDR3 length equals 13 residues. DNA of the CDR3: TGTGCCACCCTATTTCTGGGGAACACTGAAGCTTTCTTT. As protein: CATLFLGNTEAFF.

V gene TRBV7-2 combines with J gene TRBJ2-1; 9 nucleotides match TRBD2. Germline trimming cut 4 bases from V and 4 bases from J; bases unmatched to any gene: 5. There are 15 residues in the CDR3. In germline, CDR1 is SGHTA, CDR2 FQGNSA. The CDR3 DNA follows: TGTGCCAGCAGCTCCCGACTAGCGGTTTACAATGAGCAGTTCTTC. It yields the protein CASSSRLAVYNEQFF.